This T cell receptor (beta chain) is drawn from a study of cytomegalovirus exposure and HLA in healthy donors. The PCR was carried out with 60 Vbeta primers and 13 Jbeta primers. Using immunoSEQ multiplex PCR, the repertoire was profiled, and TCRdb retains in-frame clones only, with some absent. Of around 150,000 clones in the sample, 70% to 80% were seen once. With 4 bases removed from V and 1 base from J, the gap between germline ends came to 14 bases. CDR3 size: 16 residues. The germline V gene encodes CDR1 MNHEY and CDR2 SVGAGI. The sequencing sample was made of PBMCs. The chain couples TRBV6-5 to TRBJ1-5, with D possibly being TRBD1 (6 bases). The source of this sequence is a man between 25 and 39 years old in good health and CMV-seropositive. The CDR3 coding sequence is TGTGCCAGCAGTTCCACAGGGTATATGAGCAATCAGCCCCAGCATTTT. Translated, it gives CASSSTGYMSNQPQHF.